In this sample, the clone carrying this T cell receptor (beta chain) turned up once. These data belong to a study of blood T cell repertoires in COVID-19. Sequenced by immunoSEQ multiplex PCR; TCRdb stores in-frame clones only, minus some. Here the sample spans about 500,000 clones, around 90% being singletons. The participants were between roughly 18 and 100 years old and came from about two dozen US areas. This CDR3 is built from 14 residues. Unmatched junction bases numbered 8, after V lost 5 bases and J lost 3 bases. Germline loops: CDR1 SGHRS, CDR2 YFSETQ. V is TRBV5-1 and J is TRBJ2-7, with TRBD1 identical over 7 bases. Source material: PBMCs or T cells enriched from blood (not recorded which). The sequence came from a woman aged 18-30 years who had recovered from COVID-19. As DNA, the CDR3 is TGCGCCAGCAGTTCGACAGGGATCAACTACGAGCAGTACTTC. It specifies CASSSTGINYEQYF.